This T cell receptor beta chain is drawn from a study of Ad26.COV2.S vaccination and SARS-CoV-2 variants. Study context: Donor participated within the Ad26.COV2.S arm of the COV1001 trial. Intramuscular Ad26.COV2.S at 5x10^10 or 1x10^11 viral particles. Study-level results: Analytic work on TCR breadth and depth might have understated the full extent of total T cell responses. Breadth, reportedly substantial, characterized the spike-specific CD8+ and CD4+ T cell responses after vaccination.

The CDR3 totals 15 residues. Losses at the gene ends were 6 bases for V and 5 bases for J; bases not matched to a gene: 12. CDR1 and CDR2 (germline): LNHDA, SQIVND (reference sequence). With regard to this clone: Antigen: not known.

Measured with immunoSEQ multiplex PCR; TCRdb has only the in-frame clones, and not every one. The data contain some 420,000 clones, approximately 87% of them singletons. Documented treatment: 15 to 20 received Ad26.COV2.S at low or high dose, single or two shots; 5 received placebo; per-sample allocation not given. Day 63 following the first vaccine or placebo injection was when the samples were taken. The material sequenced was peripheral blood, taken in a trial of Ad26.COV2.S vaccine versus placebo. The chain joins TRBV19 to TRBJ1-2; 7 bases map to TRBD1. The sequence was collected from a person aged 18-60 years who received the Ad26.COV2.S COVID-19 vaccine or a placebo. The CDR3 loop reads CASSEGTGAIYGYTF. The CDR3, as DNA: TGTGCCAGTAGCGAGGGAACAGGGGCGATTTATGGCTACACCTTC.